What follows are 10 T cell receptor beta chains derived from one specimen sequenced in a study of vaccination and CD4 T cells after COVID-19. The antigens of these receptors remain unknown. Cultured CD4+ T cells had their DNA profiled by the Oncomine TCR Beta short-read assay. TCRdb used MiXCR to reprocess the PCR reads, holding one entry per CDR3 protein. The table lists about 19,000 distinct CDR3 sequences, roughly 55% of them singletons, with 8.5% to 10% in the top ten. Treatment noted: roughly 10-day PBMC culture with coronavirus spike peptide pools or control peptides (ViraFEST assay). The source was CD4+ T cells from blood, cultured in vitro, collected after SARS-CoV-2 vaccination. These receptors all come from a human donor who had recovered from COVID-19.

The CDR3 DNA reads as TGTGCCTGGAGTGTACACCGGCTCGCCAAAAACATTCAGTACTTC. Its protein is CAWSVHRLAKNIQYF. The chain uses TRBV30 and TRBJ2-4; D call uncertain. The CDR3 is 15 amino acids. The V and J ends lost 0 bases and 1 base respectively, with 10 bases between them. CDR1 and CDR2 (germline): GTSNPN, SVGIG (reference sequence).

This clonotype has more than one count but fewer than ten. This chain connects TRBV5-4 to TRBJ2-7; the D gene could be TRBD1 or TRBD2 (5 bases each). CDR3 length: 12 amino acids. V lost 4 bases to trimming and J lost 6 bases, with 11 bases between them. Looked up from germline, CDR1 is SGHNT and CDR2 is YYREEE (reference sequence). CDR3 amino acids: CASSQQRGEQYF. The CDR3 nucleotides read TGTGCCAGCAGCCAGCAGAGGGGCGAGCAGTACTTC.

Only a few counts were recorded for this clonotype. This chain uses TRBV20-1 with TRBJ1-5, with D possibly TRBD1 on 5 matching bases. This CDR3 region has 17 residues. Germline V CDR1 and CDR2: DFQATT, SNEGSKA (reference sequence). With 3 bases removed from V and 6 bases from J, the gap between germline ends came to 24 bases. DNA of the CDR3: TGCAGTGCTAGCCGTCCAGGGCGGAACGAACGGGCTCAGCCCCAGCATTTT. Protein product: CSASRPGRNERAQPQHF.

This clonotype has more than one count but fewer than ten. The chain employs TRBV6-5 and TRBJ1-6, with TRBD1 identical over 8 bases. The J segment lost 6 bases and the V segment lost 2 bases, leaving 3 bases of the junction unmatched. CDR3 length: 15 amino acids. Per the germline V gene, CDR1 is MNHEY and CDR2 is SVGAGI. The CDR3 here is CASSYGTGGNSPLHF. The CDR3 DNA reads as TGTGCCAGCAGTTACGGGACAGGTGGTAATTCACCCCTCCACTTT.

The chain is built from TRBV10-2 and TRBJ1-5, with D perhaps matching TRBD1 (5 bases). The CDR3 spans 13 residues. Looked up from germline, CDR1 is WSHSY and CDR2 is SAAADI. V shed 8 bases and J shed 1 base, with 9 bases lying between them. The chain's CDR3 is CASGRDSNQPQHF. CDR3 sequence (DNA): TGCGCCAGCGGCAGGGACAGCAATCAGCCCCAGCATTTT.

In its sample, this clonotype was seen once. The chain combines TRBV28 with TRBJ1-6; tentatively, D is TRBD1 (5 bases). Between the trimmed V and J ends, which lost 4 bases and 4 bases, there was a span of 11 bases. This CDR3 spans 15 amino acids. Per germline, CDR1 MDHEN and CDR2 SYDVKM. Here the CDR3 DNA reads TGTGCCAGCAGTTCCCCAGGGATTTATAATTCACCCCTCCACTTT. Amino acid sequence: CASSSPGIYNSPLHF.

This clonotype appeared a few times. The chain combines TRBV5-4 with TRBJ1-2; the match to TRBD1 covers 10 bases. The CDR3 totals 16 residues. Germline V CDR1 and CDR2: SGHNT, YYREEE (reference sequence). J lost 4 bases, V lost 0 bases, and 6 bases had no gene match. The CDR3 region is CASSLVGGQGIYGYTF. The CDR3 nucleotides read TGTGCCAGCAGCTTGGTGGGGGGACAGGGGATCTATGGCTACACCTTC.

This chain uses TRBV5-1 with TRBJ1-2, with D possibly being TRBD1 (5 bases). Trimming removed 4 bases from V and 4 bases from J, with 17 bases in between. CDR1 and CDR2 (germline): SGHRS, YFSETQ. This CDR3 contains 15 residues. The CDR3 loop is CASSLLPGTVYGYTF. In DNA form, the CDR3 reads TGCGCCAGCAGCCTACTCCCAGGGACGGTCTATGGCTACACCTTC.

The table lists this clonotype with a count of one. This chain joins TRBV27 and TRBJ1-5; D is uncertain. This CDR3 comprises 10 residues. Per germline, CDR1 MNHEY and CDR2 SMNVEV (reference sequence). V was trimmed by 3 bases and J by 6 bases, leaving 0 bases between them. This CDR3 reads CASSFQPQHF. The CDR3 region has the DNA TGTGCCAGCAGTTTTCAGCCCCAGCATTTT.

This chain joins TRBV29-1 and TRBJ1-1; D unclear. The CDR3 is 13 amino acids. V was shortened by 4 bases and J by 0 bases, with 9 bases between the two germline ends. CDR1 SQVTM and CDR2 ANQGSEA come from the germline V gene. The CDR3 coding sequence is TGCAGCGTTGCCCGGCAGTTGAACACTGAAGCTTTCTTT. It codes for CSVARQLNTEAFF. Complete variable domain (other parts from reference TRBV29-1 and TRBJ1-1): SAVISQKPSRDICQRGTSLTIQCQVDSQVTMMFWYRQQPGQSLTLIATANQGSEATYESGFVIDKFPISRPNLTFSTLTVSNMSPEDSSIYLCSVARQLNTEAFFGQGTRLTVV.